A single sample is the source of the 13 T cell receptor beta chains below, sequenced in a study of shared clonotypes between healthy human individuals. TCRdb keeps only in-frame clones here, not all; method: immunoSEQ multiplex PCR. Of around 1.6 million clones in the sample, under 99% were seen once. Sequenced sample: naive CD4+ T cells sorted from blood. Described subset: CD45RA+ positively selected. The source of these receptors is a man aged 25 to 40 in good health.

This chain joins TRBV7-6 and TRBJ2-2, with D perhaps TRBD1 (5 bases). V shed 0 bases and J shed 4 bases, with 9 bases lying between them. From germline, CDR1 is SGHVS and CDR2 FNYEAQ. The CDR3 is 15 amino acids. The CDR3 loop reads CASSLARAATGELFF. CDR3 DNA sequence: TGTGCCAGCAGCTTAGCCAGGGCGGCCACCGGGGAGCTGTTTTTT.

This chain connects TRBV6-5 to TRBJ2-1; 12 nucleotides line up with TRBD2. Germline V lookup: CDR1 MNHEY, CDR2 SVGAGI. V gave up 2 bases and J gave up 9 bases; unmatched junction bases: 5. This CDR3 spans 15 amino acids. CDR3 sequence (DNA): TGTGCCAGCAGTTACCGACTAGCGGGAGTCGCTGAGCAGTTCTTC. It translates to CASSYRLAGVAEQFF.

The chain joins TRBV7-8 to TRBJ2-5; maybe TRBD2 (5 bases). The CDR3 is made up of 14 amino acids. V dropped 5 bases and J dropped 2 bases, with 12 bases sitting between them. In germline, CDR1 is SGHVS, CDR2 FQNEAQ. Here the CDR3 DNA reads TGTGCCAGCAGCAGGCGGGTGACACAAGAGACCCAGTACTTC. Its translation is CASSRRVTQETQYF.

The V call is TRBV2, the J call TRBJ2-2; 9 nucleotides agree with TRBD1. CDR3 length: 16 residues. CDR1 is SNHLY, CDR2 FYNNEI, per germline. With 7 bases clipped from V and 6 bases from J, the junction kept 12 bases outside the gene matches. CDR3 bases: TGTGCCAGCAAACCGGTCCGGGACAGGGTATCCGGGGAGCTGTTTTTT. Translated: CASKPVRDRVSGELFF.

This clone appeared once. J is TRBJ2-7 and V is TRBV14, with D perhaps TRBD2 (5 bases). V dropped 1 base and J dropped 0 bases, with 7 bases sitting between them. Germline values: CDR1 SGHDN, CDR2 FVKESK. The CDR3 spans 14 residues. The CDR3 nucleotides read TGTGCCAGCAGCCAAGGAGGGAGCTCCTACGAGCAGTACTTC. Translated: CASSQGGSSYEQYF.

This sequence joins TRBV7-8 and TRBJ2-7, with unresolved D. Germline CDR1 SGHVS, CDR2 FQNEAQ. V was trimmed by 8 bases and J by 1 base, leaving 3 bases between them. CDR3 length equals 10 residues. The CDR3 DNA is TGTGCCAGCGGTTCCTACGAGCAGTACTTC. It translates to CASGSYEQYF.

This chain connects TRBV6-1 to TRBJ2-1; the D is unclear. Germline loops: CDR1 MNHNS, CDR2 SASEGT. V lost 11 bases and J lost 3, with 11 bases in between. The CDR3 totals 12 residues. The CDR3 here is CALRPIYNEQFF. In nucleotides, the CDR3 is TGTGCCTTAAGGCCCATCTACAATGAGCAGTTCTTC.

The chain combines TRBV5-1 with TRBJ2-4, with D possibly TRBD1 on 6 matching bases. This CDR3 is built from 14 residues. The V gene's germline CDR1 is SGHRS and CDR2 YFSETQ. The V end lost 2 bases, the J end lost 8 bases, and 14 bases lay between the germline ends. In DNA form, the CDR3 reads TGCGCCAGCAGCTTAATAGGGGGAGAGGACATTCAGTACTTC. As protein: CASSLIGGEDIQYF.

Of note for this clone: The same CDR3 can be traced to other DNA sequences in this sample. The chain links TRBV28 to TRBJ2-7; D not certain. There are 13 residues in the CDR3. Looked up from germline, CDR1 is MDHEN and CDR2 is SYDVKM. The germline V and J ends were trimmed by 3 bases and 1 base, with 7 bases remaining between them. CDR3 in amino acids: CASSLLGSYEQYF. DNA for the CDR3: TGTGCCAGCAGTTTGCTAGGGTCCTACGAGCAGTACTTC. Drawing the rest from reference TRBV28 and TRBJ2-7, the complete variable domain is DVKVTQSSRYLVKRTGEKVFLECVQDMDHENMFWYRQDPGLGLRLIYFSYDVKMKEKGDIPEGYSVSREKKERFSLILESASTNQTSMYLCASSLLGSYEQYFGPGTRLTVT.

The genes are TRBV15 and TRBJ2-7; no clear D. This CDR3 region has 14 residues. CDR1 and CDR2 from the germline V gene are LNHNV and YYDKDF (reference sequence). V was trimmed by 3 bases and J by 2 bases, leaving 11 bases between them. The CDR3 coding sequence is TGTGCCACCAGCAGCCCCACCAGGCCCTACGAGCAGTACTTC. It translates to CATSSPTRPYEQYF.

V gene TRBV5-8 combines with J gene TRBJ1-1, with D uncertain. The CDR3 loop spans 14 amino acids. Trimming stripped 4 bases from V and 1 base from J, with 11 bases between. CDR1 is SGHTS and CDR2 is YDEGEE in the germline V gene. The DNA for the CDR3 is TGTGCCAGCAGCCCCCCGTTCCGGAACACTGAAGCTTTCTTT. This codes for CASSPPFRNTEAFF. The full variable domain, with the rest looked up from reference TRBV5-8 and TRBJ1-1, is EAGVTQSPTHLIKTRGQQATLRCSPISGHTSVYWYQQALGLGLQFLLWYDEGEERNRGNFPPRFSGRQFPNYSSELNVNALELEDSALYLCASSPPFRNTEAFFGQGTRLTVV.

The genes are TRBV5-1 and TRBJ2-5; D is perhaps TRBD2 (9 bases). The V gene lost 3 bases and the J gene lost 1 base, with 13 bases spanning the gap. Per germline, CDR1 SGHRS and CDR2 YFSETQ. This CDR3 has 15 residues. The CDR3 here is CASSSSGTGQETQYF. The CDR3 nucleotides are TGCGCCAGCAGCTCTAGCGGGACAGGCCAAGAGACCCAGTACTTC.

The chain uses TRBV4-2 and TRBJ2-7; tentative D call: TRBD1 (5 bases). Germline V gene sequence: CDR1 LGHNA, CDR2 YNFKEQ. V dropped 0 bases and J dropped 5 bases, with 14 bases sitting between them. CDR3 length: 15 residues. This CDR3 is CASSQDAGLYDEQYF. CDR3 nucleotides: TGTGCCAGCAGCCAAGATGCAGGGCTGTATGACGAGCAGTACTTC.